This T cell receptor (beta chain) was profiled in a study of vaccination and CD4 T cells after COVID-19. Cultured CD4+ T cell DNA underwent sequencing with the Oncomine TCR Beta short-read assay. MiXCR was run by TCRdb on the PCR reads, yielding one entry per CDR3 protein. The data show about 20,000 distinct CDR3 sequences, 43% seen once. Described treatment: roughly 10-day PBMC culture with coronavirus spike peptide pools or control peptides (ViraFEST assay). This clonotype was detected only once. Its antigen remains unknown. The ends were cut back, 10 bases at V and 8 bases at J, with 15 bases in the middle. Germline V gives CDR1 SNHLY, CDR2 FYNNEI. The CDR3 extends over 13 amino acids.

This receptor was taken from a human donor who had recovered from COVID-19. The sample taken for sequencing was CD4+ T cells from blood, cultured in vitro. The V gene is TRBV2, the J gene TRBJ1-6, with D perhaps matching TRBD1 (6 bases). CDR3 residues: CATGQSVYSPLHF. CDR3 DNA: TGTGCCACCGGACAGTCGGTATATTCACCCCTCCACTTT.